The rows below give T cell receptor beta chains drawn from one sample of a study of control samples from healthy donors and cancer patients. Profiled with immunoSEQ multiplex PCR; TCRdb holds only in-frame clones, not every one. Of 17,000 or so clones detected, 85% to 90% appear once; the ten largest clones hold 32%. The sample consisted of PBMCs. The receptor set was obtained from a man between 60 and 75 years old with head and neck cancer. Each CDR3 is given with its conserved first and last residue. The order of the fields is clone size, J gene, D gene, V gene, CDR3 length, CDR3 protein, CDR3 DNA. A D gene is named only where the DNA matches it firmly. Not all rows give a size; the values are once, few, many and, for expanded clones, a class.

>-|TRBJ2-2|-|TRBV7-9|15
CASSLALLDAGELFF
TGTGCCAGCAGCTTAGCGCTGCTGGACGCCGGGGAGCTGTTTTTT
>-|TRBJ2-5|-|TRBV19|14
CASSDRKEGETQYF
TGTGCCAGTAGTGACAGAAAGGAGGGGGAGACCCAGTACTTC
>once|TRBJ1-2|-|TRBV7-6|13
CASSPLGGYGYTF
TGTGCCAGCAGCCCCCTAGGGGGCTATGGCTACACCTTC
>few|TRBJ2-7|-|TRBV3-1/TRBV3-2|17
CASSQDLSRRGPYEQYF
TGTGCCAGCAGCCAAGATCTTAGCAGGCGGGGGCCATACGAGCAGTACTTC
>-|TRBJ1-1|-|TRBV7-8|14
CASSDAGRSTEAFF
TGTGCCAGCAGCGACGCAGGGAGGAGCACTGAAGCTTTCTTT
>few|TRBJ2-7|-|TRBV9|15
CASSGEQGTWDEQYF
TGTGCCAGCAGCGGGGAACAGGGAACATGGGACGAGCAGTACTTC
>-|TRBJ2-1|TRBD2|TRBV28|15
CASSSQAGGGNEQFF
TGTGCCAGCAGTTCCCAAGCGGGGGGGGGAAATGAGCAGTTCTTC
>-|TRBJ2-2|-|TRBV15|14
CATSRGQNTGELFF
TGTGCCACCAGCAGAGGGCAGAACACCGGGGAGCTGTTTTTT
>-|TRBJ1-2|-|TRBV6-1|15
CASSESQGRAYGYTF
TGTGCCAGCAGTGAATCCCAGGGGAGGGCCTATGGCTACACCTTC
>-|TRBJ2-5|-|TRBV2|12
CASSEGRETQYF
TGTGCCAGCAGTGAGGGGCGAGAGACCCAGTACTTC